The 14 T cell receptor beta chains listed next were all sequenced from one sample in a study of regulatory T cells in long-lasting Graves disease. The time point here: newly diagnosed GD, antithyroid drugs for less than 3 months. PBMCs provided the RNA from which the TCR library was made. Sequencing libraries for TCR beta were prepared with iRepertoire HTBI primers and Arm-PCR of CDR3 regions. TCRdb re-derived calls from the multiplex PCR reads in MiXCR, one entry per CDR3 protein. Among 300,000 to 450,000 distinct CDR3 sequences listed, 15% to 17% were seen once. Sample: peripheral blood mononuclear cells (PBMCs), taken at new diagnosis, from a patient treated with antithyroid drugs. The receptors were gathered from a female donor with Graves disease.

The chain links TRBV5-8 to TRBJ2-5; 9 bases fit TRBD1. Germline lookup yields CDR1 SGHTS and CDR2 YDEGEE. The CDR3 is 14 amino acids. With V trimmed by 7 bases and J by 4 bases, 8 bases remained unmatched. In DNA, the CDR3 is TGTGCCAGCGACACGGGGACAGGGCGAGAGACCCAGTACTTC. Protein: CASDTGTGRETQYF.

This clonotype was seen at least ten times. The chain recombines TRBV20-1 with TRBJ2-5, with TRBD2 as a possible D gene (6 bases). Germline V gene sequence: CDR1 DFQATT, CDR2 SNEGSKA (reference sequence). The germline V and J ends were trimmed by 7 bases and 4 bases, with 19 bases remaining between them. The CDR3 is made up of 14 amino acids. The CDR3 spells CSGKRDLERETQYF. The CDR3 region has the DNA TGCAGTGGCAAACGGGACTTAGAGAGAGAGACCCAGTACTTC.

This clonotype was seen ten or more times. The chain employs TRBV3-1 and TRBJ2-7; 9 bases align to TRBD1. The CDR3 spans 14 residues. Germline-derived CDR1 and CDR2 are LGHDT and YNNKEL (reference sequence). The trim removed 5 bases at V and 3 bases at J, leaving 5 bases unmatched. The CDR3 DNA sequence: TGTGCCAGCAGCAAGACAGGGGGGGGCTACGAGCAGTACTTC. Translating it yields CASSKTGGGYEQYF.

This clonotype was detected ten times or more. The V gene is TRBV28, the J gene TRBJ1-1; 9 bases agree with TRBD1. The CDR3 loop spans 15 amino acids. Per germline, CDR1 MDHEN and CDR2 SYDVKM. J lost 5 bases, V lost 6 bases, and 10 bases had no gene match. In DNA, the CDR3 is TGTGCCAGCAGAGGACTACAGGGGGCGAGGACTGAAGCTTTCTTT. Its protein is CASRGLQGARTEAFF.

V gene TRBV25-1 combines with J gene TRBJ2-5; D call uncertain. V lost 7 bases and J 4 bases, leaving 19 bases between the germline ends. CDR3 size: 15 residues. Germline CDR1 MGHDK, CDR2 SYGVNS. The CDR3: CASTLPGHGSETQYF. The CDR3, as DNA: TGTGCCAGCACCCTCCCGGGCCATGGATCAGAGACCCAGTACTTC.

This chain links TRBV12-3 or TRBV12-4 with TRBJ1-5, with 7 bases aligning to TRBD1. The CDR3 loop spans 14 amino acids. The V segment lost 6 bases and the J segment 4 bases; nucleotides outside the gene matches: 6. The CDR3: CASRGQSKNQPQHF. CDR3 bases: TGTGCCAGCAGGGGACAGAGTAAAAATCAGCCCCAGCATTTT.

This clonotype was counted many times. The CDR3 region has the DNA TGTGCCAGTAGCAAGGACAGGGGGCGCCGGGAGACCCAGTACTTC. This codes for CASSKDRGRRETQYF. The chain has TRBV19 and TRBJ2-5, with 11 bases aligning to TRBD1. The germline V gene has CDR1 LNHDA and CDR2 SQIVND (reference sequence). CDR3 length: 15 residues. V shed 6 bases, J shed 5 bases, and the junction held 8 bases outside the gene matches. The whole variable domain, remainder taken from reference TRBV19 and TRBJ2-5, is DGGITQSPKYLFRKEGQNVTLSCEQNLNHDAMYWYRQDPGQGLRLIYYSQIVNDFQKGDIAEGYSVSREKKESFPLTVTSAQKNPTAFYLCASSKDRGRRETQYFGPGTRLLVL.

As concerns this clonotype: Possible read error: a much larger clone is one base away. This rearrangement joins TRBV20-1 to TRBJ2-2, with D uncertain. The germline V gene has CDR1 DFQATT and CDR2 SNEGSKA (reference sequence). The V end was cut by 3 bases, the J end by 4 bases, with 3 bases between. CDR3 length: 11 amino acids. This CDR3 is CSASSTGELFF. In DNA, the CDR3 is TGCAGTGCTAGCAGCACCGGGGAGCTGTTTTTT.

The V gene is TRBV4-1, the J gene TRBJ1-4; 10 positions match TRBD1. The germline gives CDR1 MGHRA, CDR2 YSYEKL. V lost 0 bases and J lost 2; bases outside the gene matches: 9. The CDR3 loop spans 19 amino acids. Written as DNA, the CDR3 is TGCGCCAGCAGCCAAGATCGAGACAGGGGGCACGAGACTAATGAAAAACTGTTTTTT. It encodes CASSQDRDRGHETNEKLFF.

V and J are TRBV12-3 or TRBV12-4 and TRBJ1-4; no firm D call. The CDR3 totals 15 residues. V was trimmed by 6 bases and J by 3 bases, leaving 14 bases between them. CDR3 sequence: CASSPGGAANEKLFF. DNA for the CDR3: TGTGCCAGCAGCCCCGGAGGCGCCGCTAATGAAAAACTGTTTTTT.

This clonotype has ten or more counts. The chain recombines TRBV28 with TRBJ1-1; unclear D gene. Trimming took 7 bases from V and 1 from J, leaving 19 bases between them. Germline CDR1 is MDHEN and CDR2 is SYDVKM. The CDR3 covers 16 residues. The CDR3 sequence is CASKLGKAPTNTEAFF. The DNA of the CDR3 is TGTGCCAGCAAGTTAGGAAAGGCACCGACGAACACTGAAGCTTTCTTT.

The sample holds a few counts of this clonotype. The genes are TRBV7-9 and TRBJ1-2; D might be TRBD1 (6 bases). Germline V gives CDR1 SEHNR, CDR2 FQNEAQ (reference sequence). Trimming cost V 1 base and J 0 bases, with 12 bases left between them. This CDR3 contains 16 residues. In nucleotides, the CDR3 is TGTGCCAGCAGCTTAGAGGGACACACAGCTAACTATGGCTACACCTTC. Amino acids: CASSLEGHTANYGYTF.

The chain recombines TRBV14 with TRBJ1-3; D remains unclear. There are 13 residues in the CDR3. V lost 4 bases and J lost 10, with 14 bases in between. The germline gives CDR1 SGHDN, CDR2 FVKESK. The CDR3 reads CASSLVVFETIYF. CDR3 DNA sequence: TGTGCCAGCAGCCTAGTTGTCTTCGAGACCATATATTTT. Combining the CDR3 with reference TRBV14 and TRBJ1-3 gives the whole variable domain EAGVTQFPSHSVIEKGQTVTLRCDPISGHDNLYWYRRVMGKEIKFLLHFVKESKQDESGMPNNRFLAERTGGTYSTLKVQPAELEDSGVYFCASSLVVFETIYFGEGSWLTVV.

There are many counts of this clonotype. The chain joins TRBV6-1 to TRBJ1-1; a weak D match, TRBD1 (6 bases). V was shortened by 6 bases and J by 1 base, with 6 bases between the two germline ends. Per the germline V gene, CDR1 is MNHNS and CDR2 is SASEGT. This CDR3 has 12 amino acids. The CDR3, as DNA: TGTGCCAGCAGGACAGGGAACACTGAAGCTTTCTTT. This gives the protein CASRTGNTEAFF.